A selection of T cell receptor beta chains follows, all from one sample in a study of T-cell memory formation after mild COVID-19. TCRdb itself ran the 5' RACE reads through MiXCR, one entry per CDR3 protein. The sample lists about 400,000 distinct CDR3 sequences, approximately 15% occurring once. Sequenced: PBMCs or a T cell subset sorted from them (not recorded which). Receptors were obtained from a young man who had mild COVID-19 (a few samples of this study predate the infection). Cell type and time point are not known. Each CDR3 is given with its conserved first and last residue. D genes are given only for firm matches. Part of the rows lack a size; the others show once, few, many or a class for expanded clones.

clone size	V gene	D gene	J gene	CDR3 protein	CDR3 DNA
once	TRBV2	.	TRBJ1-6	CASSDRQGRSPLHF	TGTGCCAGCAGTGACAGGCAGGGACGTTCACCCCTCCACTTT
few	TRBV12-3/TRBV12-4	TRBD1	TRBJ1-1	CASRIDRGHYTEAFF	TGTGCCAGCAGAATTGACAGGGGGCATTACACTGAAGCTTTCTTT
.	TRBV5-1	TRBD2	TRBJ2-3	CASSWGAGTRYDTQYF	TGCGCCAGCAGCTGGGGGGCCGGGACTAGATATGATACGCAGTATTTT
.	TRBV7-8	.	TRBJ1-2	CASSLERTANYGYTF	TGTGCCAGCAGCTTAGAAAGGACAGCTAACTATGGCTACACCTTC
many	TRBV7-9	TRBD2	TRBJ2-4	CASRVSGGKNIQYF	TGTGCCAGCAGAGTCAGCGGGGGCAAAAACATTCAGTACTTC
many	TRBV20-1	.	TRBJ1-5	CSARVPRGLEDQPQHF	TGCAGTGCTAGAGTTCCACGGGGCCTTGAGGATCAGCCCCAGCATTTT
many	TRBV6-6	.	TRBJ1-4	CASRHSQEGEKLFF	TGTGCCAGCAGGCATTCACAGGAGGGGGAAAAACTGTTTTTT
.	TRBV12-3/TRBV12-4	.	TRBJ2-1	CASSPGASRNEQFF	TGTGCCAGCTCTCCCGGTGCGAGTCGCAATGAGCAGTTCTTC
few	TRBV12-3/TRBV12-4	.	TRBJ1-2	CASSIRSPNYGYTF	TGTGCCAGCAGTATCAGGTCCCCAAACTATGGCTACACCTTC
.	TRBV3-1	.	TRBJ1-2	CASSLGGGTYGYTF	TGTGCCAGCTCCCTGGGCGGGGGAACCTATGGCTACACCTTC
.	TRBV19	TRBD1	TRBJ1-3	CASTLTGTGRINSGNTIYF	TGTGCCAGTACTTTAACCGGGACAGGACGAATCAACTCTGGAAACACCATATATTTT
few	TRBV28	.	TRBJ1-5	CASSLQRQPQHF	TGTGCCAGCAGTTTACAGCGGCAGCCCCAGCATTTT
once	TRBV11-2	TRBD1	TRBJ1-1	CASSSADRGDTEAFF	TGTGCCAGCAGTTCCGCTGACAGGGGGGACACTGAAGCTTTCTTT
few	TRBV30	.	TRBJ1-2	CAWRRGIGYTF	TGTGCCTGGAGGAGAGGGATTGGCTACACCTTC
few	TRBV5-1	.	TRBJ1-2	CASSLDGGLGYTF	TGCGCCAGCAGCTTGGACGGGGGGCTCGGCTACACCTTC
.	TRBV7-9	.	TRBJ2-1	CASSGRRGFYNEQFF	TGTGCCAGCAGCGGCCGTAGGGGATTCTACAATGAGCAGTTCTTC
few	TRBV12-3/TRBV12-4	TRBD1	TRBJ1-6	CASSFLTGGSSPLHF	TGTGCCAGCAGTTTCCTGACAGGGGGCTCTTCACCCCTCCACTTT